A selection of T cell receptor beta chains follows, all from one sample in a study of T cells in Graves' hyperthyroidism and ophthalmopathy. Using its own MiXCR run on the multiplex PCR reads, TCRdb lists one record per CDR3 protein. Of around 660,000 distinct CDR3 sequences in the sample, about 45% were seen once. Sequences were obtained from peripheral blood or thyroid tissue (not recorded which). Source of these receptors: an adult man with Graves' disease, either hyperthyroidism or ophthalmopathy (not recorded which). Both conserved end residues are part of each CDR3. A D gene is named only where the DNA matches it firmly. A row's size may be missing; if present it is once, few, many or a size class.

clone_size,d_call,j_call,v_call,cdr3_length,cdr3_aa,cdr3_nt
few,TRBD1,TRBJ1-3,TRBV5-1,17,CASSLTGQRSSGNTIYF,TGCGCCAGCAGCTTGACGGGACAGAGGAGCTCTGGAAACACCATATATTTT
-,TRBD1,TRBJ1-2,TRBV10-3,14,CAISASGTDVGYTF,TGTGCCATCAGTGCTTCCGGGACAGATGTTGGCTACACCTTC
few,TRBD2,TRBJ2-7,TRBV29-1,15,CSVYIGFAGAYEQYF,TGCAGCGTGTACATTGGTTTTGCGGGGGCCTACGAGCAGTACTTC
many,-,TRBJ1-4,TRBV2,15,CASSDRGTKSEKLFF,TGTGCCAGCAGTGACCGGGGGACGAAGAGTGAAAAACTGTTTTTT
-,TRBD1,TRBJ1-3,TRBV20-1,14,CSAAPGQGGNTIYF,TGCAGTGCAGCACCGGGACAGGGCGGAAACACCATATATTTT
once,TRBD1,TRBJ1-1,TRBV24-1,15,CATSYGTGVNTEAFF,TGTGCCACCAGTTACGGGACAGGGGTCAACACTGAAGCTTTCTTT
many,TRBD1,TRBJ1-1,TRBV10-3,19,CAISERWGGQGWRNTEAFF,TGTGCCATCAGTGAGAGATGGGGTGGACAGGGGTGGAGGAACACTGAAGCTTTCTTT
few,-,TRBJ1-2,TRBV2,14,CASSLEDTVYGYTF,TGTGCCAGCAGCCTAGAGGACACAGTCTATGGCTACACCTTC
-,TRBD1,TRBJ1-1,TRBV7-9,16,CASSPDRGRRNTEAFF,TGTGCCAGCAGCCCTGACAGGGGAAGGAGGAACACTGAAGCTTTCTTT
few,-,TRBJ1-5,TRBV9,15,CASSQDGTVNQPQHF,TGTGCCAGCAGCCAGGACGGGACGGTCAATCAGCCCCAGCATTTT
-,TRBD1,TRBJ1-1,TRBV7-8,14,CASSLGTGGNEAFF,TGTGCCAGCAGCCTGGGGACAGGGGGCAATGAAGCTTTCTTT
few,TRBD1,TRBJ1-5,TRBV12-3/TRBV12-4,14,CASRQGISNQPQHF,TGTGCCAGCAGACAGGGGATTAGCAATCAGCCCCAGCATTTT
-,TRBD1,TRBJ2-5,TRBV12-3/TRBV12-4,15,CASDNSGQVAETQYF,TGTGCCAGCGATAACAGCGGACAGGTCGCCGAGACCCAGTACTTC
-,-,TRBJ1-5,TRBV7-8,15,CASSVVTDRMQPQHF,TGTGCCAGTAGTGTAGTTACCGACCGCATGCAGCCCCAGCATTTT
-,-,TRBJ2-6,TRBV2,16,CASSADTGRGANVLTF,TGTGCCAGCAGTGCGGATACAGGGCGTGGGGCCAACGTCCTGACTTTC
-,-,TRBJ1-1,TRBV6-8,12,CAAVRVNTEAFF,TGTGCTGCAGTCAGGGTGAACACTGAAGCTTTCTTT
few,TRBD1,TRBJ1-1,TRBV20-1,14,CSARGREGATEAFF,TGCAGTGCTAGGGGTAGAGAGGGGGCCACTGAAGCTTTCTTT
-,-,TRBJ2-2,TRBV2,15,CASSPSRANTGELFF,TGTGCCAGCTCACCTTCACGCGCGAACACCGGGGAGCTGTTTTTT
-,-,TRBJ2-2,TRBV29-1,13,CSVLLAGLGELFF,TGCAGCGTTCTCCTGGCAGGGTTGGGAGAGCTGTTTTTT
many,TRBD1,TRBJ1-5,TRBV7-2,14,CASSSRQGYQPQHF,TGTGCCAGCAGTTCTCGACAGGGGTATCAGCCCCAGCATTTT
-,-,TRBJ2-3,TRBV14,13,CASSQNLGDTQYF,TGTGCCAGCAGCCAGAACCTGGGGGATACGCAGTATTTT
many,-,TRBJ2-7,TRBV29-1,14,CSVIDTSNSYEQYF,TGCAGCGTTATTGACACTTCAAACTCCTACGAGCAGTACTTC
many,TRBD1,TRBJ1-5,TRBV14,15,CASSHPGTGNQPQHF,TGTGCCAGCAGCCACCCCGGGACAGGGAATCAGCCCCAGCATTTT
many,TRBD1,TRBJ1-4,TRBV9,14,CASSVGAGGEKLFF,TGTGCCAGCAGCGTAGGGGCAGGGGGCGAAAAACTGTTTTTT
few,TRBD2,TRBJ2-7,TRBV7-2,16,CASSLEGTSGAYEQYF,TGTGCCAGCAGCTTAGAGGGGACTAGCGGGGCCTACGAGCAGTACTTC
many,-,TRBJ1-2,TRBV5-8,16,CASSQGRTADVYGYTF,TGTGCCAGCAGCCAAGGACGCACCGCGGACGTATATGGCTACACCTTC
few,TRBD1,TRBJ2-5,TRBV20-1,15,CSARDGTGTSGTQYF,TGCAGTGCTAGAGATGGGACAGGGACCTCCGGGACCCAGTACTTC
-,TRBD2,TRBJ2-2,TRBV7-2,16,CASSQDRLAGAGELFF,TGCGCCAGCAGCCAAGATAGGCTAGCGGGGGCCGGGGAGCTGTTTTTT
-,-,TRBJ2-5,TRBV7-9,16,CASSQGPAGFQETQYF,TGCGCCAGCAGCCAAGGCCCGGCGGGGTTCCAAGAGACCCAGTACTTC
many,-,TRBJ1-4,TRBV7-7,13,CASSSDSNEKLFF,TGTGCTAGCAGCTCGGACAGTAATGAAAAACTGTTTTTT
-,-,TRBJ1-5,TRBV19,16,CASSRITGSSNQPQHF,TGTGCCAGTAGTAGAATCACAGGGTCTAGCAATCAGCCCCAGCATTTT